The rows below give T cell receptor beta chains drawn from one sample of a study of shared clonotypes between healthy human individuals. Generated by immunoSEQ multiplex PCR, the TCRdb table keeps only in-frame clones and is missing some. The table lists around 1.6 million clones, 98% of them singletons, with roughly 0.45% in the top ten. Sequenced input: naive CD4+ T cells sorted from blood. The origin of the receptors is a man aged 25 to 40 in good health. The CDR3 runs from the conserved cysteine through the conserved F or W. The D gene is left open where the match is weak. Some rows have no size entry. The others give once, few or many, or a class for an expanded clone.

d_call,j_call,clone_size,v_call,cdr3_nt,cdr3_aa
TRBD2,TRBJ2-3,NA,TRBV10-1,TGCGCCAGCAGTGAGTCTAGGCTAGCGGGAGCTACGCAGTATTTT,CASSESRLAGATQYF
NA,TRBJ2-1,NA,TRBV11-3,TGTGCCAGCAGCTTATGGGGAGGAGAGGTAGCCACCAATGAGCAGTTCTTC,CASSLWGGEVATNEQFF
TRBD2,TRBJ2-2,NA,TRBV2,TGTGCCTCCTGGGGGGTGGGAGGGCCCGACACCGGGGAGCTGTTTTTT,CASWGVGGPDTGELFF
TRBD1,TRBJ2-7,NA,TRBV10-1,TGCGCCAGCAGTGAAGGGACAGGGGGACCCTACGAGCAGTACTTC,CASSEGTGGPYEQYF
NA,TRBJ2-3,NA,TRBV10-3,TGTGCCATCAGTGGGACAGGGAGGGGGGATACGCAGTATTTT,CAISGTGRGDTQYF
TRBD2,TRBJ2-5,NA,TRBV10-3,TGTGCCATCAGCAGAGGACTAGCGGGAGCGGGGGAAGAGACCCAGTACTTC,CAISRGLAGAGEETQYF
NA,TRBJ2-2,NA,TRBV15,TGTGCCACCAGCAGAGCCATTGGAAGGGGCGGGGAGCTGTTTTTT,CATSRAIGRGGELFF
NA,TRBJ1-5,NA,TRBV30,TGTGCCTGGAGTTCAAGTTTAAATCAGCCCCAGCATTTT,CAWSSSLNQPQHF
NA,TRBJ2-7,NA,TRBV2,TGTGCCAGCAGTGAGGGCGGGGGCTTACCCTACGAGCAGTACTTC,CASSEGGGLPYEQYF
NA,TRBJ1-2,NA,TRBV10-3,TGTGCCATCAGTGAGTCCAATAGGGAAGGTGGCTACACCTTC,CAISESNREGGYTF
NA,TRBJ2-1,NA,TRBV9,TGTGCCAGCAGCGTAGAAAGGGGGATCTACAATGAGCAGTTCTTC,CASSVERGIYNEQFF
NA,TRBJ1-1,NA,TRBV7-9,TGTGCCAGCAGCGGGCGCCGGGCTGAAGCTTTCTTT,CASSGRRAEAFF
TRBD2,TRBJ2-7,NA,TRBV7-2,TGTGCCAGCAGCTTGGCCGGGACTAGCTCCTACGAGCAGTACTTC,CASSLAGTSSYEQYF
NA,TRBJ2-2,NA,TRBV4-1,TGCGCCAGCAGCCAAGATCGCACAGTCACCGGGGAGCTGTTTTTT,CASSQDRTVTGELFF
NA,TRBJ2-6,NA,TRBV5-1,TGCGCCAGCAGCTTCAACTCTGGGGCCAACGTCCTGACTTTC,CASSFNSGANVLTF
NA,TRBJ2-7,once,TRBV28,TGTGCCAGCAGTCCGTACAGATTCCTCTCCTACGAGCAGTACTTC,CASSPYRFLSYEQYF
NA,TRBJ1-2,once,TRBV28,TGTGCCAGCAGTTTATTGGGTTCCATCGGCTACACCTTC,CASSLLGSIGYTF
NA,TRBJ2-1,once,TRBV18,TGTGCCAGCTCACCCAAGGGCGGCTCCTACAATGAGCAGTTCTTC,CASSPKGGSYNEQFF
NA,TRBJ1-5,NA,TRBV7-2,TGTGCCAGCATGGAAGGGGGGGCGCGTAATCAGCCCCAGCATTTT,CASMEGGARNQPQHF
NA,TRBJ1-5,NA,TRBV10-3,TGTGCCATCAGTGAGTCGTCTTCCCAGCCCCAGCATTTT,CAISESSSQPQHF
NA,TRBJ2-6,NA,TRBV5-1,TGCGCCAGCAGCTTGGAGGACACGAACGTCCTGACTTTC,CASSLEDTNVLTF
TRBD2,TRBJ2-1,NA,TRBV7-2,TGTGCCAGCAGCCTAGGGACTAGCGGGACGTACATCTATGAGCAGTTCTTC,CASSLGTSGTYIYEQFF
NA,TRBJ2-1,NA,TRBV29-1,TGCAGCGTCCCAGTTGCGGGGATCGGGGAGCAGTTCTTC,CSVPVAGIGEQFF
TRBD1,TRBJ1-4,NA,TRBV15,TGTGCCACCAGCAGAGTGATTACAGGGGCAACTAATGAAAAACTGTTTTTT,CATSRVITGATNEKLFF
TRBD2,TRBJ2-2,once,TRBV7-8,TGTGCCAGCAGCTTCCTCCCCGGGCTAGCGGGACTGCCCGGGGAGCTGTTTTTT,CASSFLPGLAGLPGELFF
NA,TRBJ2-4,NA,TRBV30,TGTGCCTGGAGGACCGGGACTTTTAAAAACATTCAGTACTTC,CAWRTGTFKNIQYF
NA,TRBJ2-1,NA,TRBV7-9,TGTGCCAGCAGCCAACGCCGGACAGAGGGTTCCTACAATGAGCAGTTCTTC,CASSQRRTEGSYNEQFF
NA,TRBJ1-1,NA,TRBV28,TGTGCCAGCAGTTCGATTCCCGGGACCACCCGAGCTTTCTTT,CASSSIPGTTRAFF
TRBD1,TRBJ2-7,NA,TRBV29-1,TGCAGCGTTGAAGGGACCGGGACAGCTAGGAGCGAGCAGTACTTC,CSVEGTGTARSEQYF
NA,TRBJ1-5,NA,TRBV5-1,TGCGCCAGCAGCTTGGGGGGGATGAGGAATCAGCCCCAGCATTTT,CASSLGGMRNQPQHF
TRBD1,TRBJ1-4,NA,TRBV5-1,TGCGCCAGCAGCTTGGGCGGGACAGGTGCAACTAATGAAAAACTGTTTTTT,CASSLGGTGATNEKLFF
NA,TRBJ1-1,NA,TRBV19,TGTGCCAGTAGTATTCAGGAAATTAACACTGAAGCTTTCTTT,CASSIQEINTEAFF
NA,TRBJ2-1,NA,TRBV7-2,TGTGCCAGCAGCCCGGGATACAATGAGCAGTTCTTC,CASSPGYNEQFF
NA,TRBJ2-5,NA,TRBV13,TGTGCCAGCAGCCCGAGCTTCGGGGTCCAAGAGACCCAGTACTTC,CASSPSFGVQETQYF
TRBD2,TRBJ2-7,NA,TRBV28,TGTGCCAGCAGCCGCGGGGACTACCCCAACGAGCAGTACTTC,CASSRGDYPNEQYF
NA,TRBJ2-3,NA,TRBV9,TGTGCCAGCAGCCCCCAAAGGGGTAGCACAGATACGCAGTATTTT,CASSPQRGSTDTQYF
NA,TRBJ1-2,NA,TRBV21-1,TGTGCCAGCAGCTCTTACCTTCAGGGGTCCAATAACTATGGCTACACCTTC,CASSSYLQGSNNYGYTF
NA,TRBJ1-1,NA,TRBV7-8,TGTGCCAGCAGCTCGCGGTGGAAGAACACTGAAGCTTTCTTT,CASSSRWKNTEAFF
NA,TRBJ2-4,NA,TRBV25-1,TGTGCTACGGTTGGGGGACTAAACATTCAGTACTTC,CATVGGLNIQYF
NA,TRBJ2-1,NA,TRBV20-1,TGCAGTGCTGGCTATGAGCAGTTCTTC,CSAGYEQFF
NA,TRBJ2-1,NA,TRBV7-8,TGTGCCAGCAACTTACCCCCCGGGCGGGCAGGGGGGGATGAGCAGTTCTTC,CASNLPPGRAGGDEQFF
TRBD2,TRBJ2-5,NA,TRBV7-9,TGTGCCAGCACCTCGGCGGGAGGGAGTAGAGAGACCCAGTACTTC,CASTSAGGSRETQYF
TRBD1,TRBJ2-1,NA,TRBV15,TGTGCCACCAGCAGCCGGGACAGGTTCAGGGGTGAGCAGTTCTTC,CATSSRDRFRGEQFF
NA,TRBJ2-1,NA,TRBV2,TGTGCCAGCAGTCGAGCGGGTGGCTGGGTCAATGAGCAGTTCTTC,CASSRAGGWVNEQFF
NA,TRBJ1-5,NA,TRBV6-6,TGTGCCAGCAGTAGCGGGAGGGGTAGCAATCAGCCCCAGCATTTT,CASSSGRGSNQPQHF
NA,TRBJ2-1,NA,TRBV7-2,TGTGCCAGCAGTTTCCCCGGACTATGGGGGTTCTTC,CASSFPGLWGFF
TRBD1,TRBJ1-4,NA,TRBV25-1,TGTGCCAGCAGTGAATCATTGCGGCAGGGGGCTGAAAAACTGTTTTTT,CASSESLRQGAEKLFF
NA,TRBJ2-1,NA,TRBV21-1,TGTGCCAGCAGCTCGAGGGACAGGGACAATGAGCAGTTCTTC,CASSSRDRDNEQFF
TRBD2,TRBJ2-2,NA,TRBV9,TGTGCCAGCAGCGTAGTAGCGGGGAACACCGGGGAGCTGTTTTTT,CASSVVAGNTGELFF
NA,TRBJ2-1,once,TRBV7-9,TGTGCCAGCAGCTTAGTGATTGCGGTAAATGAGCAGTTCTTC,CASSLVIAVNEQFF
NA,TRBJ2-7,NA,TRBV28,TGTGCCAGCAGTGCTCCCCCTTTAGAGCAGTACTTC,CASSAPPLEQYF
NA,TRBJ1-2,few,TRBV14,TGTGCCAGCAGCCAAAATTCTCACTATGGCTACACCTTC,CASSQNSHYGYTF
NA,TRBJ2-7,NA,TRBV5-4,TGTGCCAGGAGGAGGGCCTACGAGCAGTACTTC,CARRRAYEQYF
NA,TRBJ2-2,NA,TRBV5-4,TGTGCCAGCAGCTCTGGGGCAGGGAACACCGGGGAGCTGTTTTTT,CASSSGAGNTGELFF
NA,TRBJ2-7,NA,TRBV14,TGTGCCAGCAGCCAAGTTCGTAGGAGGGAGCAGTACTTC,CASSQVRRREQYF
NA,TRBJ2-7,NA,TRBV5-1,TGCGCCAGCAGCCCTACAGGGATCTACGAGCAGTACTTC,CASSPTGIYEQYF
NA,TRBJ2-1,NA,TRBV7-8,TGTGCCAGCAGCTGGGACCGCTCGGGGCAGTTCTTC,CASSWDRSGQFF
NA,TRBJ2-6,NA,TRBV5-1,TGCGCCAGCAGCCTTGGGGTAGTTCCCTCTGGGGCCAACGTCCTGACTTTC,CASSLGVVPSGANVLTF
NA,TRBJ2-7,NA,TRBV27,TGTGCCAGCAGTTTAACAGGATTCCCCCTCGAGCAGTACTTC,CASSLTGFPLEQYF